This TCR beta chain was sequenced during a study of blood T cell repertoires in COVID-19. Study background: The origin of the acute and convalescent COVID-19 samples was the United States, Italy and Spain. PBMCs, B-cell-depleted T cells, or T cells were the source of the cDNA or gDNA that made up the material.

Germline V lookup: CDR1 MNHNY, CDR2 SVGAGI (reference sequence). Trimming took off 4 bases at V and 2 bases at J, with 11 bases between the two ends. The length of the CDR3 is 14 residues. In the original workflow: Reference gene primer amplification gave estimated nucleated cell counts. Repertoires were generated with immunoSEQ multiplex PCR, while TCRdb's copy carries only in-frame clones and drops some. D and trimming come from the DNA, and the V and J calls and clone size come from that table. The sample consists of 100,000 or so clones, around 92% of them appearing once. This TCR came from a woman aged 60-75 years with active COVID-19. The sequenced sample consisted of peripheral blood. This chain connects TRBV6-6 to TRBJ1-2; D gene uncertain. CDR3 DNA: TGTGCCAGCAGTTCTCGGGGTTCCAACTATGGCTACACCTTC. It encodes CASSSRGSNYGYTF.